The clone carrying this TCR beta chain was counted at least ten times. As yet, its antigen is unknown. It was uncontrolled infection, other autoimmune disease, pregnancy or lactation that excluded patients. Germline values: CDR1 MNHNS, CDR2 SASEGT. This CDR3 is 14 amino acids long. V lost 5 bases and J 5 bases, leaving 12 bases between the germline ends. This specimen comes from a study of T cells in Graves' hyperthyroidism and ophthalmopathy. Whole-study context: Peripheral blood sampling occurred at initial diagnosis, before any treatment.

TCR beta CDR3 sequences were amplified from RNA transcripts. TCR CDR3 regions were first amplified by RT-PCR with HTBI primers. TCRdb ran MiXCR on the multiplex PCR reads and lists one entry per CDR3 protein. The sample has roughly 580,000 distinct CDR3 sequences, around 13% seen once; the top ten hold around 5.4%. Study observations and caveats: Blood held most thyroid clonotypes expanded above 0.001 frequency.

Sample: blood. This chain uses TRBV6-1 with TRBJ1-4, with D possibly matching TRBD1 (6 bases). This sequence originates from a woman under 40 with Graves' hyperthyroidism that later progressed to Graves' ophthalmopathy. CDR3 amino acids: CASSFQGSNEKLFF. CDR3 in DNA: TGTGCCAGCAGTTTCCAGGGGTCCAATGAAAAACTGTTTTTT.